This is a list of T cell receptor beta chains from one sample in a study of cytomegalovirus exposure and HLA in healthy donors. Some clones are missing from TCRdb's copy, which holds only in-frame ones; the method was immunoSEQ multiplex PCR. This sample has tens of thousands of clones, with 75% to 80% found just once. Material: PBMCs. The receptor set was obtained from a middle-aged woman in good health and CMV-seropositive. Each CDR3 is given with its conserved first and last residue. Fields, in order: V gene, J gene, clone size, D gene, CDR3 DNA, CDR3 protein. D genes are given only for firm matches. Some rows mark clone size as missing; the rest say once, few, many or name a class of expanded clone.

>TRBV6-5|TRBJ2-3|once|TRBD2
TGTGCCAGCAGTTACCCCCAGCGGGATGGCACAGATACGCAGTATTTT
CASSYPQRDGTDTQYF
>TRBV6-5|TRBJ2-3|-|-
TGTGCCAGCTCCGACAAAACAGATACGCAGTATTTT
CASSDKTDTQYF
>TRBV7-6|TRBJ2-4|-|TRBD2
TGTGCCAGCAGCCCTACCGTGGTTAGCGGGAGCGTAGCCAAAAACATTCAGTACTTC
CASSPTVVSGSVAKNIQYF
>TRBV6-5|TRBJ2-7|-|TRBD2
TGTGCCAGCAGTTACAGGACTAGCTTGCAGTACTTC
CASSYRTSLQYF
>TRBV28|TRBJ1-2|-|TRBD1
TGTGCCAGCAGGCCGGACAGGGGGAAACCCCATGGCTACACCTTC
CASRPDRGKPHGYTF
>TRBV5-4|TRBJ2-6|-|-
TGTGCCAGCAGCTTGCGGGGCTCTGGGGCCAACGTCCTGACTTTC
CASSLRGSGANVLTF
>TRBV11-2|TRBJ2-3|few|-
TGTGCCGGCTCCGACTTAACAGATACGCAGTATTTT
CAGSDLTDTQYF
>TRBV4-3|TRBJ2-7|-|-
TGCGCCAGCAGCCAAGAACAGCGGCATACCTACGAGCAGTACTTC
CASSQEQRHTYEQYF
>TRBV7-6|TRBJ1-3|-|-
TGTGCCAGCGGCTTACCGACAGATAACACCATATATTTT
CASGLPTDNTIYF
>TRBV7-9|TRBJ1-5|-|TRBD1
TGTGCCAGCAGCCCGCCGACAGGGGACAATCAGCCCCAGCATTTT
CASSPPTGDNQPQHF
>TRBV5-5|TRBJ2-7|-|-
TGTGCCAGCAGCTCACAGGGTGACTCCTACGAGCAGTACTTC
CASSSQGDSYEQYF
>TRBV7-9|TRBJ2-7|-|-
TGTGCCAGCAGCTTAAGGACAGAATCAGGCGAGCAGTACTTC
CASSLRTESGEQYF
>TRBV11-2|TRBJ1-4|-|TRBD1
TGTGCCAGCAGCCCCTGGACAGGCAATAATGAAAAACTGTTTTTT
CASSPWTGNNEKLFF
>TRBV28|TRBJ2-1|-|TRBD2
TGTGCCACCACTAGCGGTAGCTCCTACAATGAGCAGTTCTTC
CATTSGSSYNEQFF
>TRBV11-2|TRBJ1-6|-|-
TGTGCCAGCAGCTTAGGACTCCGGAGGATAGGTGACAATTCACCCCTCCACTTT
CASSLGLRRIGDNSPLHF
>TRBV11-3|TRBJ2-1|-|TRBD2
TGTGCCAGCAGCCCCTGGAGTAGCGGGGGTGCTGGTGAGCAGTTCTTC
CASSPWSSGGAGEQFF
>TRBV7-2|TRBJ2-3|-|-
TGTGCCAGCAGTTTGCAGGGTAGCACAGATACGCAGTATTTT
CASSLQGSTDTQYF
>TRBV7-9|TRBJ2-5|-|-
TGTGCCAGCAGCCAGAACTTCAGGGCTGGGGAGACCCAGTACTTC
CASSQNFRAGETQYF
>TRBV7-9|TRBJ2-7|-|TRBD2
TGTTCCAGCAGCCCCATCATATCTAGCGGGAGATCTCTCTACGAGCAGTACTTC
CSSSPIISSGRSLYEQYF
>TRBV11-2|TRBJ2-2|-|TRBD2
TGTGCCAGCAGCGCCCAAGGGGGACTAGCAGCCGGGGAGCTGTTTTTT
CASSAQGGLAAGELFF
>TRBV7-9|TRBJ1-4|-|-
TGTGCCAGCAGCTTAGATGGGGGCAGTGAAAAACTGTTTTTT
CASSLDGGSEKLFF